This TCR beta chain derives from a study of OX40 agonist ivuxolimab in advanced cancers. The table came from immunoSEQ multiplex PCR; TCRdb's copy has only in-frame clones and leaves some out. This sample has about 95,000 clones, with over 75% found just once. Per the germline V gene, CDR1 is GTSNPN and CDR2 is SVGIG (reference sequence). Between the trimmed V and J ends, which lost 0 bases and 11 bases, there was a span of 19 bases. This CDR3 has 14 amino acids. The material was CD4+ or CD8+ T cells sorted from blood, obtained in a trial of the OX40 agonist ivuxolimab. The receptor was derived from an adult with an advanced solid tumor such as melanoma, head and neck, liver or kidney cancer. The rearrangement uses TRBV30 and TRBJ1-1; no definite D call. The chain's CDR3 is CAWSVGPSQASAFF. DNA of the CDR3: TGTGCCTGGAGTGTAGGACCCTCACAAGCCTCGGCTTTCTTT.